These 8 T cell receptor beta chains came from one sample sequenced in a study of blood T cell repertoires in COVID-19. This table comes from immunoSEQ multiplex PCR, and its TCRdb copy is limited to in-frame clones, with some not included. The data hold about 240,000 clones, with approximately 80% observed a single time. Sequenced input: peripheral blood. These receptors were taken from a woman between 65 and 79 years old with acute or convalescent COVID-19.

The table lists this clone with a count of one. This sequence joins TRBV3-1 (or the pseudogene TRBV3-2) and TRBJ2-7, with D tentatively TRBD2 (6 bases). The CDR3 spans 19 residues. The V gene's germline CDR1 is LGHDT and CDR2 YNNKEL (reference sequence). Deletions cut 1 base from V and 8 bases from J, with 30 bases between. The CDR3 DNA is TGTGCCAGCAGCCAAGTGCCAGCTGACCCCGGGACTCTTTTATCGCAGCAGTACTTC. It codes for CASSQVPADPGTLLSQQYF.

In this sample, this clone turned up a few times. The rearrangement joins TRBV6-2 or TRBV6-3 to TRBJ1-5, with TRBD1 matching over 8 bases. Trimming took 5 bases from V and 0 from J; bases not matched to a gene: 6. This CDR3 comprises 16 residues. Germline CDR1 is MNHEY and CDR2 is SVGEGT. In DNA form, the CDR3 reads TGTGCCAGCAGTGACGGACAGGGTTATAGCAATCAGCCCCAGCATTTT. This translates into CASSDGQGYSNQPQHF.

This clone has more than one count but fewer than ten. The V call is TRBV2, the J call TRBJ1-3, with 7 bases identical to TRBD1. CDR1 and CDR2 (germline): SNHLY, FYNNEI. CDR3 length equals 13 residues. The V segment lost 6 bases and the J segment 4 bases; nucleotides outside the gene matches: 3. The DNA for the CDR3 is TGTGCCAGCAGCTCGGGACAGGGAAACACCATATATTTT. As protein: CASSSGQGNTIYF.

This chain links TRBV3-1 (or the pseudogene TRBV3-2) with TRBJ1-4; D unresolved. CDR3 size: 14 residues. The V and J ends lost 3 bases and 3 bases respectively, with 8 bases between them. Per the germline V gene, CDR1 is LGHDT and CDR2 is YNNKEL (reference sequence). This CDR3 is CASSHGSANEKLFF. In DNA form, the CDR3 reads TGTGCCAGCAGCCACGGGTCTGCTAATGAAAAACTGTTTTTT.

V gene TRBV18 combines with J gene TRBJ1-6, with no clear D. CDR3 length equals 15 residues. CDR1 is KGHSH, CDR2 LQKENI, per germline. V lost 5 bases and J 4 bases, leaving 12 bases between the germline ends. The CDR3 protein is CASSSEAFYNSPLHF. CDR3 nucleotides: TGTGCCAGCTCATCCGAAGCTTTTTATAATTCACCCCTCCACTTT.

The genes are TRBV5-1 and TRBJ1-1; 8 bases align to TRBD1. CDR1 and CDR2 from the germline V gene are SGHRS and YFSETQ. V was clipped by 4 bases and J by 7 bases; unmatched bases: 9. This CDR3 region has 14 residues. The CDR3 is CASSTSGGAGEAFF. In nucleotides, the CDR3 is TGCGCCAGCAGCACTTCAGGGGGCGCGGGTGAAGCTTTCTTT.

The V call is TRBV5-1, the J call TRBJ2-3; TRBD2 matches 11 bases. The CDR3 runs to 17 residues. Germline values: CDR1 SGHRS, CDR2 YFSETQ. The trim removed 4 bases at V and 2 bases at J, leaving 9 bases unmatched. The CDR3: CASSPNPSGGITDTQYF. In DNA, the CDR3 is TGCGCCAGCAGCCCAAACCCTAGCGGGGGGATCACAGATACGCAGTATTTT. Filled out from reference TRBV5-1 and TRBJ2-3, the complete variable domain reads KAGVTQTPRYLIKTRGQQVTLSCSPISGHRSVSWYQQTPGQGLQFLFEYFSETQRNKGNFPGRFSGRQFSNSRSEMNVSTLELGDSALYLCASSPNPSGGITDTQYFGPGTRLTVL.

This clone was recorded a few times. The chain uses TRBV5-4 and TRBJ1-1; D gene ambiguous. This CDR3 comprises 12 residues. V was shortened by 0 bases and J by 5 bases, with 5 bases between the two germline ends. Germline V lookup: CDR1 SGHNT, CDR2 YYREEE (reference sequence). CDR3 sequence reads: CASSLERTEAFF. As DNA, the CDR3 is TGTGCCAGCAGCTTGGAACGGACTGAAGCTTTCTTT.